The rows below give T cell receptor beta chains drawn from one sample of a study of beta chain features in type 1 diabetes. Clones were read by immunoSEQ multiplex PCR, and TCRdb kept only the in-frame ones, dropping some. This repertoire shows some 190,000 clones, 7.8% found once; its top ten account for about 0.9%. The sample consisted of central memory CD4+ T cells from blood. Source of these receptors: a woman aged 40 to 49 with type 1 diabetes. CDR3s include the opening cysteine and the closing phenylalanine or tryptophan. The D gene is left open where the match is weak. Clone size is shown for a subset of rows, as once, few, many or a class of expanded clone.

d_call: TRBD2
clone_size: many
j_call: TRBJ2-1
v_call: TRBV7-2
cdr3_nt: TGTGCCAGCAGCTTAGGCGGGAGGGAGGTGGATGAGCAGTTCTTC
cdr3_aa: CASSLGGREVDEQFF

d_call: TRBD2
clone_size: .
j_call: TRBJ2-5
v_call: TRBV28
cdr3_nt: TGTGCCAGCAGTTTGACTAGCGGGAGGGAGACCCAGTACTTC
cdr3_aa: CASSLTSGRETQYF

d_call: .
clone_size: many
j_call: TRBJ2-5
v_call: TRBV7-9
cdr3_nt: TGTGCCAGCAGCCCACAAGAGACCCAGTACTTC
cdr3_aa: CASSPQETQYF

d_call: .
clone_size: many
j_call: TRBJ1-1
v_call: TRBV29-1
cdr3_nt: TGCAGCGTTGAAGACAGGGTGAACACTGAAGCTTTCTTT
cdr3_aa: CSVEDRVNTEAFF

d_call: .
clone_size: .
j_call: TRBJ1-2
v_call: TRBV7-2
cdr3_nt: TGTGCCAGCAGCTCCTATCATGTAGAGTCCTATGGCTACACCTTC
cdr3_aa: CASSSYHVESYGYTF

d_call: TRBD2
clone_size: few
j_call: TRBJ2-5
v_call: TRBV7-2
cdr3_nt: TGTGCCAGCAGCTTCATAGCGGGAACAATAGAGACCCAGTACTTC
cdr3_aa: CASSFIAGTIETQYF

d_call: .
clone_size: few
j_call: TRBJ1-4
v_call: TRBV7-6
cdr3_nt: TGTGCCAGCAGCTTAGGAGGTTATGAAAAACTGTTTTTT
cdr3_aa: CASSLGGYEKLFF

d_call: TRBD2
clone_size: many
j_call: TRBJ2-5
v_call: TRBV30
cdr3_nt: TGTGCCTGGGCACCGGGACTAGCGGATGAAGAGACCCAGTACTTC
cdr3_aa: CAWAPGLADEETQYF

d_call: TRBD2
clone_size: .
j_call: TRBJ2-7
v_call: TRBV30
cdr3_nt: TGTGCCTGGGGTGGCGTAGCGGGAAACGAGCAGTACTTC
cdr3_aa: CAWGGVAGNEQYF

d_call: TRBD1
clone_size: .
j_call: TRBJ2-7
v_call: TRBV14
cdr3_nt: TGTGCCAGCAGCTGGAGACAGGGGGTCGAGCAGTACTTC
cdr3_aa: CASSWRQGVEQYF

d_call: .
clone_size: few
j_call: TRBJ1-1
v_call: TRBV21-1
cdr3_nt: TGTGCCAGCAGCACCCCGGGCCAGGGCACTGAAGCTTTCTTT
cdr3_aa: CASSTPGQGTEAFF

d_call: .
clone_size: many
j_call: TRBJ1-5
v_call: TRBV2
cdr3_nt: TGTGCCAGCAGTGGAGGGGAGGGCGATCAGCCCCAGCATTTT
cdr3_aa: CASSGGEGDQPQHF

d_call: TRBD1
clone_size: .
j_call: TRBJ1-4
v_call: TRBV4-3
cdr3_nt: TGCGCTAGTCGGGACAGAGGGAGTGAAAAACTGTTTTTT
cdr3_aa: CASRDRGSEKLFF